The rows below give T cell receptor beta chains drawn from one sample of a study of blood T cell repertoires in COVID-19. TCRdb's copy holds only in-frame clones and misses some; the assay was immunoSEQ multiplex PCR. Counted here are 190,000 or so clones, about nine tenths occurring once; the ten biggest clones make up about a tenth. The sequenced material came from PBMCs or T cells enriched from blood (not recorded which). Receptor source: a man aged 18-30 years with acute COVID-19. Both conserved end residues are part of each CDR3. A D gene is named only where the DNA matches it firmly. Clone size is given for some rows only: seen once, a few or many times, or a class if the clone is expanded.

size,V,D,length,J,DNA,CDR3
.,TRBV30,TRBD2,16,TRBJ2-7,TGTGCCTGGGCTATACTAGCGGGAGGTTTTGGTTACGAGCAGTACTTC,CAWAILAGGFGYEQYF
few,TRBV12-5,TRBD1,15,TRBJ1-2,TGTGCTAGTGGCGGACAGGCCCTAGGCAGCTATGGCTACACCTTC,CASGGQALGSYGYTF
.,TRBV27,.,13,TRBJ1-1,TGTGCCAGCAGCCCGACAGAGAACACTGAAGCTTTCTTT,CASSPTENTEAFF
.,TRBV24-1,.,13,TRBJ2-3,TGTGCCACCAGTTCCCTTTTCGGAGATACGCAGTATTTT,CATSSLFGDTQYF
.,TRBV10-3,.,13,TRBJ1-1,TGTGCCTCGTGGACAGATATGAACACTGAAGCTTTCTTT,CASWTDMNTEAFF
.,TRBV30,TRBD1,14,TRBJ1-1,TGTGCCTCCCAGCCCTACAGGGGGAACACTGAAGCTTTCTTT,CASQPYRGNTEAFF
.,TRBV19,.,13,TRBJ1-5,TGTGCCAGTAGTCCCTCGGTTGGTCAGCCCCAGCATTTT,CASSPSVGQPQHF
.,TRBV27,TRBD1,15,TRBJ1-2,TGTGCCAGCAGTTTCCCTACAGGGGCTGGCGATGGCTACACCTTC,CASSFPTGAGDGYTF
.,TRBV6-5,.,15,TRBJ2-5,TGTGCCAGCAGCCAACGACCAGGAGGCGGAGAGACCCAGTACTTC,CASSQRPGGGETQYF
.,TRBV28,.,13,TRBJ1-2,TGTGCCAGTACTGACGCGTCGGGGTATGGCTACACCTTC,CASTDASGYGYTF
.,TRBV5-6,.,15,TRBJ2-1,TGTGCCAGCAGCTTGGATGCAGGGTCCTACAATGAGCAGTTCTTC,CASSLDAGSYNEQFF
.,TRBV24-1,.,16,TRBJ2-5,TGTGCCACCAGCTCCTCAAGGGGACACCTACAAGAGACCCAGTACTTC,CATSSSRGHLQETQYF
.,TRBV19,.,15,TRBJ1-2,TGTGCCAGTAGTACTCAGGGAGGACCTAACTATGGCTACACCTTC,CASSTQGGPNYGYTF
few,TRBV5-4,TRBD2,15,TRBJ2-1,TGTGCCAGCAGCCGCCCGACGGGGGGGTACAATGAGCAGTTCTTC,CASSRPTGGYNEQFF
.,TRBV12-5,TRBD2,20,TRBJ2-7,TGTGCTAGTGGTTTGGTACACCTCGGACTAGCGGGAGGGGGCCCCTACGAGCAGTACTTC,CASGLVHLGLAGGGPYEQYF
.,TRBV4-1,TRBD1,16,TRBJ2-2,TGCGCCAGCAGCCAAAACACAGGGGGGAACACCGGGGAGCTGTTTTTT,CASSQNTGGNTGELFF
.,TRBV18,.,14,TRBJ1-2,TGTGCCAGCTCACCGGTTCGAGGGAACTATGGCTACACCTTC,CASSPVRGNYGYTF
.,TRBV24-1,.,14,TRBJ2-2,TGTGCCACCAGAAGGGGACAAAACACCGGGGAGCTGTTTTTT,CATRRGQNTGELFF
.,TRBV5-1,.,13,TRBJ2-3,TGCGCCAGCAGCTTGCAGGCGCAAGATACGCAGTATTTT,CASSLQAQDTQYF
.,TRBV6-5,TRBD2,16,TRBJ2-5,TGTGCCAGCAGTTACTCGTACGCAGCCGGGGGGGAGACCCAGTACTTC,CASSYSYAAGGETQYF